A single sample gave rise to the 21 T cell receptor beta chains below, sequenced in a study of PD-L1 blockade in urothelial cancer. TCRdb's copy holds only in-frame clones and misses some; the assay was immunoSEQ multiplex PCR. This table holds under 90,000 clones, 90% found once. Material: PBMCs, obtained around atezolizumab (anti-PD-L1) treatment. The receptors were gathered from a man aged 55 to 70 with urothelial cancer.

The sample holds a few counts of this clone. CDR3 sequence (DNA): TGTGCCAGTAGTATACTGGGACAGGGGGCTCGTGGCTACACCTTC. Translated: CASSILGQGARGYTF. The chain employs TRBV19 and TRBJ1-2; 12 bases align to TRBD1. V dropped 2 bases and J dropped 7; count of bases not matched to a gene: 5. This CDR3 is built from 15 residues. The germline gives CDR1 LNHDA, CDR2 SQIVND (reference sequence).

This chain joins TRBV28 and TRBJ2-7, with 11 nucleotides matching TRBD2. CDR1 and CDR2 from the germline V gene are MDHEN and SYDVKM. Trimming at V came to 6 bases and at J to 4 bases, leaving 8 bases not matched to a gene. CDR3 length equals 15 residues. The CDR3 nucleotides are TGTGCCAGCAGCCTTACCGGGACTAGCGGATACGAGCAGTACTTC. Encoded protein: CASSLTGTSGYEQYF.

The chain's CDR3 is CASSAPSGSFGETQYF. For the CDR3, the DNA is TGCGCCAGCAGCGCACCTAGCGGGAGCTTTGGGGAGACCCAGTACTTC. The rearrangement uses TRBV4-1 and TRBJ2-5; TRBD2 aligns across 10 bases. The V segment lost 5 bases and the J segment 5 bases; nucleotides outside the gene matches: 11. Germline values: CDR1 MGHRA, CDR2 YSYEKL. The CDR3 length is 16 residues.

This sequence joins TRBV28 and TRBJ2-5, with a weak D call TRBD1 (6 bases). The CDR3 covers 14 residues. CDR1 is MDHEN and CDR2 is SYDVKM in the germline V gene. The ends were cut back, 6 bases at V and 2 bases at J, with 13 bases in the middle. In nucleotides, the CDR3 is TGTGCCAGCAGACCGGGGACAAATCAAGAGACCCAGTACTTC. Translation gives CASRPGTNQETQYF.

This clone occurred once. J is TRBJ2-3 and V is TRBV4-3, with a tentative D call TRBD2 (6 bases). CDR3 size: 13 residues. V was trimmed by 1 base and J by 8 bases, leaving 10 bases between them. The germline V gene has CDR1 LGHNA and CDR2 YSLEER. CDR3 residues: CASSQGPEGTQYF. The CDR3 bases are TGCGCCAGCAGCCAAGGGCCGGAGGGTACGCAGTATTTT.

The chain uses TRBV2 and TRBJ2-7, with a tentative D call TRBD2 (6 bases). Germline CDR1 reads SNHLY; CDR2 reads FYNNEI. The CDR3 sequence is 12 residues long. V was pared by 1 base and J by 5 bases, with 6 bases between. CDR3 sequence (DNA): TGTGCCAGCAGTGAAGGGGGGGACGAGCAGTACTTC. Its protein product is CASSEGGDEQYF.

This clone occurred once. J is TRBJ2-2 and V is TRBV19, with a weak D call TRBD1 (6 bases). Trimming took 4 bases from V and 1 from J, leaving 13 bases between them. Germline values: CDR1 LNHDA, CDR2 SQIVND (reference sequence). The CDR3 has 16 residues. As DNA, the CDR3 is TGTGCCAGTAGTAGATCCGGGACACTGAACACCGGGGAGCTGTTTTTT. As protein: CASSRSGTLNTGELFF.

The rearrangement uses TRBV10-3 and TRBJ1-1, with 7 nucleotides matching TRBD1. CDR3 length: 13 residues. The junction had 7 bases not matched to a gene; V was cut back by 7 bases and J by 5 bases. The germline V gene encodes CDR1 ENHRY and CDR2 SYGVKD. CDR3 region: CAITKGARTEAFF. CDR3 bases: TGTGCCATCACTAAGGGGGCGCGTACTGAAGCTTTCTTT.

The rearrangement links TRBV10-3 to TRBJ2-5, with D possibly being TRBD2 (6 bases). This CDR3 spans 15 amino acids. Germline lookup yields CDR1 ENHRY and CDR2 SYGVKD. V was clipped by 5 bases and J by 0 bases, with 13 bases between them. Here the CDR3 reads CAISPWVADQETQYF. Here the CDR3 DNA reads TGTGCCATCAGTCCCTGGGTAGCGGACCAAGAGACCCAGTACTTC.

The rearrangement uses TRBV4-3 and TRBJ1-3; tentative D call: TRBD1 (5 bases). CDR3 length: 16 amino acids. V lost 0 bases to trimming and J lost 0 bases, with 9 bases between them. In germline, CDR1 is LGHNA, CDR2 YSLEER. In nucleotides, the CDR3 is TGCGCCAGCAGCCAAGAACAGGAAAGCTCTGGAAACACCATATATTTT. It specifies CASSQEQESSGNTIYF.

The rearrangement uses TRBV5-1 and TRBJ2-5; D gene unclear. In germline, CDR1 is SGHRS, CDR2 YFSETQ. The V gene lost 0 bases and the J gene lost 2 bases, with 8 bases spanning the gap. CDR3 length: 14 residues. Written as DNA, the CDR3 is TGCGCCAGCAGCTTGGGTCCAGCGCAAGAGACCCAGTACTTC. Translation: CASSLGPAQETQYF.

J is TRBJ2-7 and V is TRBV30, with D possibly being TRBD2 (6 bases). The CDR3 length is 14 residues. V was pared by 1 base and J by 3 bases, with 13 bases between. From germline, CDR1 is GTSNPN and CDR2 SVGIG (reference sequence). The CDR3, as DNA: TGTGCCTGGAGTGGGCGGGAAACCCTCTACGAGCAGTACTTC. It is translated as CAWSGRETLYEQYF.

V usage is TRBV7-3 and J usage is TRBJ2-1; 9 nucleotides line up with TRBD2. CDR1 and CDR2 (germline): SGHTA, FQGTGA. The CDR3 totals 16 residues. Trimming cost V 5 bases and J 9 bases; bases outside gene matches: 14. CDR3 amino acids: CASSVLGRGRGGEQFF. CDR3 bases: TGTGCCAGCAGCGTCCTTGGGCGCGGGAGGGGAGGTGAGCAGTTCTTC.

The chain carries TRBV5-6 and TRBJ2-3, with D hard to call. Trimming cost V 4 bases and J 6 bases, with 15 bases left between them. CDR1 is SGHDT, CDR2 YYEEEE, per germline. The CDR3 loop spans 14 amino acids. The CDR3 region is CASSGGRGFDTQYF. The CDR3 nucleotides read TGTGCCAGCAGCGGCGGCCGTGGGTTCGATACGCAGTATTTT.

The gene calls are TRBV10-2 and TRBJ2-3, with 12 positions matching TRBD2. CDR1 is WSHSY, CDR2 SAAADI, per germline. With 5 bases clipped from V and 6 bases from J, the junction kept 9 bases outside the gene matches. The length of the CDR3 is 16 residues. The CDR3 region is CASSQGTSGLMDTQYF. Here the CDR3 DNA reads TGCGCCAGCAGTCAGGGGACTAGCGGGCTTATGGATACGCAGTATTTT.

This clone was seen just once. The chain employs TRBV5-5 and TRBJ2-7; 8 bases agree with TRBD1. This CDR3 has 16 amino acids. The ends lost 0 bases at V and 2 bases at J; junction bases unmatched: 7. The germline CDR1 and CDR2 sequences are SGHKS and YYEKEE (reference sequence). DNA for the CDR3: TGTGCCAGCAGCTTGGGCTTGGAGACAGGGGCCTACGAGCAGTACTTC. As protein: CASSLGLETGAYEQYF.

The V gene is TRBV5-1, the J gene TRBJ2-5, with TRBD2 identical over 11 bases. With 0 bases clipped from V and 5 bases from J, the junction kept 0 bases outside the gene matches. The CDR3 consists of 14 residues. The germline gives CDR1 SGHRS, CDR2 YFSETQ. The CDR3 sequence: CASSLGLAGETQYF. The DNA for the CDR3 is TGCGCCAGCAGCTTGGGACTAGCGGGGGAGACCCAGTACTTC. Full variable domain (missing parts from reference TRBV5-1 and TRBJ2-5): KAGVTQTPRYLIKTRGQQVTLSCSPISGHRSVSWYQQTPGQGLQFLFEYFSETQRNKGNFPGRFSGRQFSNSRSEMNVSTLELGDSALYLCASSLGLAGETQYFGPGTRLLVL.

V is TRBV11-2 and J is TRBJ1-3; 9 bases map to TRBD1. The CDR3 is 18 residues long. Germline CDR1 is SGHAT and CDR2 is FQNNGV. Trimming removed 0 bases from V and 0 bases from J; junction bases left unmatched: 6. DNA for the CDR3: TGTGCCAGCAGCTTAGAAGGGACAGGGCCATACTCTGGAAACACCATATATTTT. Its translation is CASSLEGTGPYSGNTIYF.

J is TRBJ1-4 and V is TRBV4-1, with D unresolved. Trimming cost V 1 base and J 4 bases, with 7 bases left between them. Germline loops: CDR1 MGHRA, CDR2 YSYEKL. This CDR3 is built from 14 residues. CDR3 nucleotide sequence: TGCGCCAGCAGCCAAGGTGTCGTTAATGAAAAACTGTTTTTT. Amino acid sequence: CASSQGVVNEKLFF.

The V gene is TRBV19, the J gene TRBJ2-5; D may be TRBD2 (6 bases). Germline CDR1 and CDR2: LNHDA and SQIVND (reference sequence). The V and J ends lost 9 bases and 3 bases respectively, with 17 bases between them. The CDR3 totals 14 residues. Written as DNA, the CDR3 is TGTGCCAGCAACACCGGTTGGGGGGAAGAGACCCAGTACTTC. Translating it yields CASNTGWGEETQYF.

The J gene is TRBJ1-4, the V gene TRBV27; 7 positions match TRBD1. Looked up from germline, CDR1 is MNHEY and CDR2 is SMNVEV (reference sequence). CDR3 size: 15 residues. With V trimmed by 5 bases and J by 1 base, 4 bases remained unmatched. The CDR3 DNA reads as TGTGCCAGCAGTCCTCGACAGGGAACTAATGAAAAACTGTTTTTT. Its protein is CASSPRQGTNEKLFF.